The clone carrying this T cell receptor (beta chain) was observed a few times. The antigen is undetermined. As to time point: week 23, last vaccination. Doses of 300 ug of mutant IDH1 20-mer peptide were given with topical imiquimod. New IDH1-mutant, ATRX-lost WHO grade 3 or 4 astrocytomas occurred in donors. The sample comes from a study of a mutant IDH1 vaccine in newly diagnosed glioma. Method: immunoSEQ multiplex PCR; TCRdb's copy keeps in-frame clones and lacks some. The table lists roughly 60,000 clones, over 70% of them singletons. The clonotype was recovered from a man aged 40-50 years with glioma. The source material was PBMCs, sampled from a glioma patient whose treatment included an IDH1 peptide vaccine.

The CDR3 region has the DNA TGTGCCAGTAGTATAGTTATAGCGAACACTGAAGCTTTCTTT. Its protein is CASSIVIANTEAFF. The chain is built from TRBV19 and TRBJ1-1; D is ambiguous. The CDR3 consists of 14 residues. Germline V gives CDR1 LNHDA, CDR2 SQIVND (reference sequence). Trimming pared 1 base from V and 1 base from J, leaving 7 bases between.